The 28 T cell receptor beta chains below were found in one sample sequenced in a study of T cell changes during pregnancy in multiple sclerosis. Sequencing was performed with immunoSEQ multiplex PCR; in TCRdb, only in-frame clones are kept and a portion is missing. The sample lists around 49,000 clones, over 90% occurring once. The source was CD4+ T cells from peripheral blood mononuclear cells, collected after pregnancy. Receptors originate from a female donor in good health, enrolled as a control in a pregnancy study.

V usage is TRBV5-4 and J usage is TRBJ2-3, with 8 nucleotides matching TRBD1. The CDR3 length is 16 residues. Germline trimming cut 4 bases from V and 4 bases from J; bases unmatched to any gene: 11. Germline loops: CDR1 SGHNT, CDR2 YYREEE (reference sequence). CDR3 bases: TGTGCCAGCAGCAGCCCCCGACAGGGGCTGGCAGATACGCAGTATTTT. Translating it yields CASSSPRQGLADTQYF.

The chain recombines TRBV6-1 with TRBJ2-3, with D perhaps matching TRBD2 (7 bases). This CDR3 is 15 amino acids long. CDR1 is MNHNS and CDR2 is SASEGT in the germline V gene. Trimming pared 0 bases from V and 11 bases from J, leaving 18 bases between. CDR3 in DNA: TGTGCCAGCAGTGAAGCTGGGGGGGCCACGTATATGCAGTATTTT. Its translation: CASSEAGGATYMQYF.

The chain is built from TRBV5-1 and TRBJ2-3, with D unresolved. V was clipped by 0 bases and J by 6 bases, with 11 bases between them. The CDR3 totals 14 residues. Germline loops: CDR1 SGHRS, CDR2 YFSETQ. CDR3 sequence: CASSLVSSPDTQYF. CDR3 bases: TGCGCCAGCAGCTTGGTGTCTTCCCCCGATACGCAGTATTTT.

In DNA form, the CDR3 reads TGTGCCAGCAGTTATCGTAGGGGTGCCACTGAAGCTTTCTTT. This gives the protein CASSYRRGATEAFF. This rearrangement joins TRBV6-6 to TRBJ1-1; D is perhaps TRBD1 (5 bases). Between the trimmed V and J ends, which lost 3 bases and 4 bases, there was a span of 12 bases. This CDR3 is 14 amino acids long. Per germline, CDR1 MNHNY and CDR2 SVGAGI (reference sequence).

The chain has TRBV7-2 and TRBJ1-4, with D possibly TRBD1 on 6 matching bases. The CDR3 has 16 residues. Germline loops: CDR1 SGHTA, CDR2 FQGNSA. V was trimmed by 5 bases and J by 8 bases, leaving 21 bases between them. The CDR3 loop is CASSPGGAGVGEKLFF. In DNA form, the CDR3 reads TGTGCCAGCAGCCCGGGGGGGGCGGGTGTAGGAGAAAAACTGTTTTTT.

The chain employs TRBV19 and TRBJ2-3; D not resolved. The CDR3 consists of 14 residues. Trimming stripped 3 bases from V and 6 bases from J, with 13 bases between. The germline CDR1 and CDR2 sequences are LNHDA and SQIVND (reference sequence). The CDR3: CASSIGPPADTQYF. The CDR3 nucleotides read TGTGCCAGTAGTATTGGCCCCCCCGCTGATACGCAGTATTTT. Based on the CDR3 plus reference TRBV19 and TRBJ2-3, the full variable domain is DGGITQSPKYLFRKEGQNVTLSCEQNLNHDAMYWYRQDPGQGLRLIYYSQIVNDFQKGDIAEGYSVSREKKESFPLTVTSAQKNPTAFYLCASSIGPPADTQYFGPGTRLTVL.

The chain links TRBV12-5 to TRBJ1-5; D perhaps matches TRBD1 (5 bases). V was pared by 2 bases and J by 7 bases, with 15 bases between. In germline, CDR1 is LGHNT, CDR2 FRNRAP. There are 15 residues in the CDR3. CDR3 amino acids: CASGLLTGGYQPQHF. The CDR3 DNA is TGTGCTAGTGGTTTGCTAACGGGGGGGTACCAGCCCCAGCATTTT.

The gene calls are TRBV19 and TRBJ2-1; 7 bases fit TRBD2. The CDR3 is 19 amino acids. The germline gives CDR1 LNHDA, CDR2 SQIVND (reference sequence). V gave up 7 bases and J gave up 7 bases; unmatched junction bases: 25. CDR3 in amino acids: CASNGGPLEASGLANEQFF. Written as DNA, the CDR3 is TGTGCCAGTAACGGTGGACCTCTGGAGGCTAGCGGCCTAGCAAATGAGCAGTTCTTC. Full variable domain (outside the CDR3, taken from reference TRBV19 and TRBJ2-1): DGGITQSPKYLFRKEGQNVTLSCEQNLNHDAMYWYRQDPGQGLRLIYYSQIVNDFQKGDIAEGYSVSREKKESFPLTVTSAQKNPTAFYLCASNGGPLEASGLANEQFFGPGTRLTVL.

The chain employs TRBV6-1 and TRBJ1-5; D is unresolved. Germline lookup yields CDR1 MNHNS and CDR2 SASEGT. V lost 2 bases, J lost 2 bases, and 4 bases lay in between. The CDR3 loop spans 13 amino acids. The CDR3 nucleotides read TGTGCCAGCAGTGAAAGCGGCAATCAGCCCCAGCATTTT. It is translated as CASSESGNQPQHF.

This sequence joins TRBV2 and TRBJ2-3, with 11 bases aligning to TRBD2. The CDR3 consists of 16 residues. Germline CDR1 is SNHLY and CDR2 is FYNNEI. J gave up 2 bases and V 3 bases, and 4 bases lay outside the gene matches. DNA of the CDR3: TGTGCCAGCAGTGAGGTAGCGGGGGGGATCACAGATACGCAGTATTTT. Amino acid sequence: CASSEVAGGITDTQYF.

The genes are TRBV19 and TRBJ2-5; 9 nucleotides align to TRBD1. The CDR3 is 16 amino acids. Germline values: CDR1 LNHDA, CDR2 SQIVND (reference sequence). J lost 3 bases, V lost 3 bases, and 8 bases had no gene match. The DNA of the CDR3 is TGTGCCAGTAGTATGTTGATGGGACAGGGAAAAGAGACCCAGTACTTC. It codes for CASSMLMGQGKETQYF. Supplemented by reference TRBV19 and TRBJ2-5, the full variable domain reads DGGITQSPKYLFRKEGQNVTLSCEQNLNHDAMYWYRQDPGQGLRLIYYSQIVNDFQKGDIAEGYSVSREKKESFPLTVTSAQKNPTAFYLCASSMLMGQGKETQYFGPGTRLLVL.

The gene calls are TRBV9 and TRBJ2-2; D might be TRBD1 (5 bases). The germline CDR1 and CDR2 sequences are SGDLS and YYNGEE. With 0 bases removed from V and 5 bases from J, the gap between germline ends came to 11 bases. The CDR3 consists of 15 residues. CDR3 protein: CASSVEQVRTGELFF. The DNA for the CDR3 is TGTGCCAGCAGCGTAGAACAGGTCAGGACCGGGGAGCTGTTTTTT.

V gene TRBV5-1 combines with J gene TRBJ2-3; 12 positions match TRBD2. Trimming took 4 bases from V and 4 from J; bases not matched to a gene: 4. Germline lookup yields CDR1 SGHRS and CDR2 YFSETQ. This CDR3 is 15 amino acids long. The CDR3: CASSAGLAGSDTQYF. The DNA for the CDR3 is TGCGCCAGCAGCGCAGGACTAGCGGGGTCAGATACGCAGTATTTT.

The rearrangement uses TRBV10-3 and TRBJ2-1; TRBD2 matches at 7 bases. The V segment lost 4 bases and the J segment 6 bases; nucleotides outside the gene matches: 6. This CDR3 region has 14 residues. Germline CDR1 and CDR2: ENHRY and SYGVKD. CDR3 bases: TGTGCCATCAGTGGACTAGCCGGAGGCAATGAGCAGTTCTTC. Translation gives CAISGLAGGNEQFF.

The J gene is TRBJ2-7, the V gene TRBV2; perhaps D is TRBD1 or TRBD2 (7 bases each). There are 12 residues in the CDR3. Trimming cost V 10 bases and J 3 bases, with 13 bases left between them. Germline CDR1 and CDR2: SNHLY and FYNNEI. CDR3 protein: CATRGRGYEQYF. The CDR3 DNA sequence: TGTGCCACCAGGGGGAGGGGCTACGAGCAGTACTTC.

This rearrangement joins TRBV5-4 to TRBJ2-5; a weak D match, TRBD1 (6 bases). CDR1 is SGHNT, CDR2 YYREEE, per germline (reference sequence). Trimming stripped 0 bases from V and 4 bases from J, with 19 bases between. The CDR3 covers 17 residues. The CDR3: CASSLGGRLTGGETQYF. The DNA for the CDR3 is TGTGCCAGCAGCTTGGGGGGACGACTGACAGGAGGAGAGACCCAGTACTTC.

The V call is TRBV19, the J call TRBJ1-1; weak D call: TRBD1 (5 bases). Germline-derived CDR1 and CDR2 are LNHDA and SQIVND (reference sequence). This CDR3 region has 15 residues. The V and J ends lost 5 bases and 0 bases respectively, with 13 bases between them. CDR3 sequence reads: CASSPQGRMNTEAFF. The CDR3 nucleotides read TGTGCCAGTAGTCCGCAGGGCAGGATGAACACTGAAGCTTTCTTT.

The chain is built from TRBV28 and TRBJ2-2; 7 bases fit TRBD2. V gave up 2 bases and J gave up 2 bases; unmatched junction bases: 5. The CDR3 totals 16 residues. Germline CDR1 MDHEN, CDR2 SYDVKM. The CDR3 nucleotides read TGTGCCAGCAGTTTAGGAGGGAGGGCTAACACCGGGGAGCTGTTTTTT. This codes for CASSLGGRANTGELFF.

This chain joins TRBV5-5 and TRBJ1-2; no reliable D call. The CDR3 has 13 residues. V gave up 3 bases and J gave up 2 bases, with 8 bases separating them. The germline V gene has CDR1 SGHKS and CDR2 YYEKEE (reference sequence). The CDR3: CASSSPSNYGYTF. The CDR3 region has the DNA TGTGCCAGCAGCTCCCCAAGCAACTATGGCTACACCTTC. The variable domain in full, completed from reference TRBV5-5 and TRBJ1-2, reads DAGVTQSPTHLIKTRGQQVTLRCSPISGHKSVSWYQQVLGQGPQFIFQYYEKEERGRGNFPDRFSARQFPNYSSELNVNALLLGDSALYLCASSSPSNYGYTFGSGTRLTVV.

V is TRBV5-4 and J is TRBJ1-2; D may be TRBD1 (6 bases). Germline-derived CDR1 and CDR2 are SGHNT and YYREEE (reference sequence). V dropped 0 bases and J dropped 7 bases, with 16 bases sitting between them. This CDR3 has 15 residues. CDR3 DNA sequence: TGTGCCAGCAGCTTGGGGGGGGGCATTGGGTTTGGCTACACCTTC. Residues: CASSLGGGIGFGYTF.

The V gene is TRBV2, the J gene TRBJ2-3; 10 nucleotides align to TRBD2. The length of the CDR3 is 13 residues. The V segment lost 7 bases and the J segment 5 bases; nucleotides outside the gene matches: 3. Germline V lookup: CDR1 SNHLY, CDR2 FYNNEI. The CDR3 region is CASTSGRRDTQYF. As DNA, the CDR3 is TGTGCCAGCACTAGCGGGAGACGAGATACGCAGTATTTT.

The rearrangement joins TRBV5-6 to TRBJ2-1; the match to TRBD2 covers 8 bases. CDR3 length: 14 residues. In germline, CDR1 is SGHDT, CDR2 YYEEEE. The V gene end was trimmed by 3 bases and the J gene end by 9 bases; junction bases not matched to a gene: 8. The CDR3, as DNA: TGTGCCAGCAGCTCTTCGGGACTAGGGGTTGAGCAGTTCTTC. As protein: CASSSSGLGVEQFF.

This chain joins TRBV27 and TRBJ1-2; D ambiguous. The V and J ends lost 8 bases and 4 bases respectively, with 17 bases between them. Looked up from germline, CDR1 is MNHEY and CDR2 is SMNVEV (reference sequence). The CDR3 length is 14 residues. The CDR3 region is CASAYVPGPYGYTF. The CDR3 DNA sequence: TGTGCCAGCGCATACGTACCGGGTCCCTATGGCTACACCTTC.

The CDR3 nucleotides are TGCGCCAGCAGTCGCATGCCAGCGGGAGTGGGTGATACGCAGTATTTT. It encodes CASSRMPAGVGDTQYF. The J gene is TRBJ2-3, the V gene TRBV4-1; TRBD2 aligns across 8 bases. Losses at the gene ends were 6 bases for V and 6 bases for J; bases not matched to a gene: 14. CDR1 is MGHRA and CDR2 is YSYEKL in the germline V gene. The CDR3 runs to 16 residues.

The chain carries TRBV6-1 and TRBJ1-2; D is ambiguous. CDR3 length: 13 amino acids. V dropped 1 base and J dropped 4 bases, with 7 bases sitting between them. Germline V gene sequence: CDR1 MNHNS, CDR2 SASEGT. CDR3 loop: CASSEGPGYGYTF. The CDR3 DNA reads as TGTGCCAGCAGTGAAGGGCCAGGCTATGGCTACACCTTC.

V and J are TRBV9 and TRBJ1-1; no clear D gene. V lost 0 bases, J lost 4 bases, and 16 bases lay in between. The CDR3 is made up of 16 amino acids. CDR1 and CDR2 from the germline V gene are SGDLS and YYNGEE. This CDR3 is CASSVGIGEVGTEAFF. The CDR3 DNA is TGTGCCAGCAGCGTAGGAATTGGGGAGGTCGGCACTGAAGCTTTCTTT.

The rearrangement joins TRBV9 to TRBJ2-2; 9 bases line up with TRBD2. This CDR3 comprises 16 residues. Germline CDR1 SGDLS, CDR2 YYNGEE. V lost 4 bases to trimming and J lost 4 bases; unmatched junction nucleotides: 8. CDR3 in DNA: TGTGCCAGCAGCCCCCGGACTAGCGATGGCACCGGGGAGCTGTTTTTT. Translating it yields CASSPRTSDGTGELFF.

The V and J genes are TRBV6-1 and TRBJ1-1; TRBD1 aligns across 9 bases. Germline V gives CDR1 MNHNS, CDR2 SASEGT. The ends lost 10 bases at V and 0 bases at J; junction bases unmatched: 6. The CDR3 spans 14 residues. DNA of the CDR3: TGTGCCACCAGGGACAGGGCAATGAACACTGAAGCTTTCTTT. Encoded protein: CATRDRAMNTEAFF.